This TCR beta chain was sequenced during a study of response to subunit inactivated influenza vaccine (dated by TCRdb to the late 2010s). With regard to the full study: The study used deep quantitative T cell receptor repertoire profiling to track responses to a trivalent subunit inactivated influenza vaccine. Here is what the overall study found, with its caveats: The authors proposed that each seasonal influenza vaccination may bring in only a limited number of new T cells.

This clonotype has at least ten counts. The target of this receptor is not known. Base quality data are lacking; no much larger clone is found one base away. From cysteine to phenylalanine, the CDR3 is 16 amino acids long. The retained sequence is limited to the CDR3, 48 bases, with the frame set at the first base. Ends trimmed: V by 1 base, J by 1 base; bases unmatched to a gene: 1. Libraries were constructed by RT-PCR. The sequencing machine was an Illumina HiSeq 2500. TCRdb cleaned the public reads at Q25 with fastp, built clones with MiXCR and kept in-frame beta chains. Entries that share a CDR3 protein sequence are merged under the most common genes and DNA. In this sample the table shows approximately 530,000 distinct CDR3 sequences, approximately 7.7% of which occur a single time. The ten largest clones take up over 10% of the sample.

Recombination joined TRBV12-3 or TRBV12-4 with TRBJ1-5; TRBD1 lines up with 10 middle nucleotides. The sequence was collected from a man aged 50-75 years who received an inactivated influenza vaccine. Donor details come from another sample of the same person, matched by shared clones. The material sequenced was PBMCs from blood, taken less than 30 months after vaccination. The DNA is TGTGCCAGCAGTTTAGGGGACAGGGGAAGCAATCAGCCCCAGCATTTT. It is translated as CASSLGDRGSNQPQHF.